These 19 T cell receptor beta chains were sequenced from one sample in a study of T cells in Graves' hyperthyroidism and ophthalmopathy. Amplification yielded TCR beta CDR3 regions, with RNA transcripts as the source. Initially, a first-round RT-PCR of the TCR CDR3 employed the HTBI primer set. In TCRdb, the multiplex PCR reads were re-called with MiXCR into one record per CDR3 protein. The sample includes around 350,000 distinct CDR3 sequences, 13% to 15% of them seen just once. Input material: blood. Receptor source: a woman aged 60 to 75 with Graves' ophthalmopathy.

This clonotype was found a few times. The V gene is TRBV4-1, the J gene TRBJ2-3; D possibly corresponds to TRBD2 (7 bases). This CDR3 is built from 17 residues. Germline V lookup: CDR1 MGHRA, CDR2 YSYEKL. Deletions cut 2 bases from V and 3 bases from J, with 18 bases between. In DNA, the CDR3 is TGCGCCAGCAGCCAACCCGTCCGGGGGCGGGGGACAGATACGCAGTATTTT. Translation: CASSQPVRGRGTDTQYF.

This clonotype was counted at least ten times. V usage is TRBV10-3 and J usage is TRBJ2-3; either TRBD1 or TRBD2 may supply D (5 bases each). Germline V lookup: CDR1 ENHRY, CDR2 SYGVKD. V was clipped by 4 bases and J by 2 bases, with 16 bases between them. The length of the CDR3 is 16 residues. CDR3 nucleotide sequence: TGTGCCATCAGTGTAAGGGTGGGGGTAGCCACAGATACGCAGTATTTT. It encodes CAISVRVGVATDTQYF.

The chain has TRBV20-1 and TRBJ2-7; 12 bases map to TRBD2. This CDR3 region has 17 residues. Germline loops: CDR1 DFQATT, CDR2 SNEGSKA (reference sequence). V was pared by 4 bases and J by 4 bases, with 14 bases of the junction left unmatched. The CDR3: CSATQGMTSGSGYEQYF. Here the CDR3 DNA reads TGCAGTGCTACCCAGGGGATGACTAGCGGGAGTGGGTACGAGCAGTACTTC.

The V gene is TRBV10-3, the J gene TRBJ2-4; a possible D gene is TRBD1 (5 bases). The CDR3 runs 12 residues. Per the germline V gene, CDR1 is ENHRY and CDR2 is SYGVKD. In DNA, the CDR3 is TGTGCGGCAGGGATAGCCAAAAACATTCAGTACTTC. Its protein is CAAGIAKNIQYF.

The chain uses TRBV5-1 and TRBJ1-3; D might be TRBD1 (6 bases). This CDR3 is 18 amino acids long. Deletions cut 1 base from V and 2 bases from J, with 19 bases between. Per germline, CDR1 SGHRS and CDR2 YFSETQ. The CDR3 is CASSLRPPGQSTGNTIYF. The CDR3 DNA is TGCGCCAGCAGCTTGAGGCCTCCAGGACAGTCAACTGGAAACACCATATATTTT.

There are many counts of this clonotype. The chain uses TRBV5-1 and TRBJ2-7, with 13 bases lining up with TRBD2. Germline assignment: CDR1 SGHRS and CDR2 YFSETQ. This CDR3 has 18 amino acids. The trim removed 4 bases at V and 6 bases at J, leaving 16 bases unmatched. The CDR3 spells CASSPGLAGKGEVREQYF. The CDR3 DNA is TGCGCCAGCAGCCCGGGACTAGCGGGAAAGGGAGAGGTCCGCGAGCAGTACTTC.

The V gene is TRBV5-1, the J gene TRBJ2-7, with 10 bases that match TRBD2. V trimming: 4 bases; J trimming: 7 bases; junction bases outside the gene matches: 11. The CDR3 has 15 residues. CDR1 and CDR2 (germline): SGHRS, YFSETQ. The CDR3 region is CASSLGLAATREQYF. CDR3 bases: TGCGCCAGCAGCCTCGGACTAGCGGCGACTAGGGAGCAGTACTTC.

In its sample, this clonotype was seen a few times. This chain links TRBV7-9 with TRBJ2-2; 8 nucleotides agree with TRBD1. The CDR3 spans 16 residues. Losses at the gene ends were 4 bases for V and 6 bases for J; bases not matched to a gene: 10. CDR1 and CDR2 from the germline V gene are SEHNR and FQNEAQ (reference sequence). CDR3 sequence reads: CASSSPGQDIAGELFF. DNA of the CDR3: TGTGCCAGCAGCTCCCCGGGACAGGACATTGCCGGGGAGCTGTTTTTT.

This clonotype came up many times. This chain's CDR3 is CASSNPVTGIHEQYF. For the CDR3, the DNA is TGTGCCAGCAGCAACCCCGTGACAGGGATCCACGAGCAGTACTTC. This chain joins TRBV11-2 and TRBJ2-7; 7 bases line up with TRBD1. Germline CDR1 is SGHAT and CDR2 is FQNNGV. V shed 5 bases, J shed 5 bases, and the junction held 12 bases outside the gene matches. This CDR3 is built from 15 residues.

This clonotype showed up just a few times. The chain is built from TRBV30 and TRBJ1-3, with TRBD1 as a possible D gene (6 bases). V lost 5 bases and J 9 bases, leaving 20 bases between the germline ends. The CDR3 extends over 14 amino acids. In germline, CDR1 is GTSNPN, CDR2 SVGIG (reference sequence). CDR3 bases: TGTGCCTGGGCCGCCGGGACCGCAGGGGTCACCATATATTTT. Protein product: CAWAAGTAGVTIYF.

This clonotype was picked up many times. This chain links TRBV28 with TRBJ2-1, with TRBD2 matching over 8 bases. V lost 6 bases, J lost 4 bases, and 8 bases stayed unmatched. The CDR3 is made up of 15 amino acids. The germline CDR1 and CDR2 sequences are MDHEN and SYDVKM. CDR3 in DNA: TGTGCCAGCAGCAAAACTAGCGGAAGTTACAATGAGCAGTTCTTC. It translates to CASSKTSGSYNEQFF.

This clonotype was observed at least ten times. The V and J genes are TRBV19 and TRBJ2-2; D may be TRBD2 (7 bases). Germline lookup yields CDR1 LNHDA and CDR2 SQIVND (reference sequence). The CDR3 loop spans 15 amino acids. The V and J ends lost 3 bases and 1 base respectively, with 9 bases between them. The CDR3 spells CASSIGGLNTGELFF. The CDR3 DNA is TGTGCCAGTAGTATCGGGGGGCTGAACACCGGGGAGCTGTTTTTT.

This clonotype was detected a few times. The J gene is TRBJ1-1, the V gene TRBV4-1; D is uncertain. V was pared by 1 base and J by 7 bases, with 7 bases between. Germline V CDR1 and CDR2: MGHRA, YSYEKL. This CDR3 is 12 amino acids long. The CDR3 DNA sequence: TGCGCCAGCAGCCAAGCGCCCGGTGAAGCTTTCTTT. It translates to CASSQAPGEAFF.

The sample holds many counts of this clonotype. This chain joins TRBV12-3 or TRBV12-4 and TRBJ1-6; maybe TRBD1 (6 bases). The V and J ends lost 5 bases and 7 bases respectively, with 12 bases between them. The CDR3 spans 14 residues. CDR3 in DNA: TGTGCCAGCAGTCCCGGGGGGCCCAATTCACCCCTCCACTTT. This encodes CASSPGGPNSPLHF.

The V gene is TRBV6-1, the J gene TRBJ1-2; maybe TRBD1 (6 bases). This CDR3 has 17 amino acids. Germline V lookup: CDR1 MNHNS, CDR2 SASEGT. V lost 10 bases, J lost 8 bases, and 32 bases lay in between. The CDR3 region has the DNA TGTGCCACTCCCACCCCCCCTCATCAGGGGAGAGGAGACGGCTACACCTTC. This sequence encodes CATPTPPHQGRGDGYTF.

This clonotype appeared many times. V is TRBV12-3 or TRBV12-4 and J is TRBJ1-5, with D possibly matching TRBD1 (6 bases). There are 13 residues in the CDR3. V gave up 6 bases and J gave up 9 bases, with 15 bases separating them. The CDR3 protein is CASSRQDVGPQHF. The CDR3, as DNA: TGTGCCAGCAGCCGACAGGACGTAGGGCCCCAGCATTTT.

This clonotype has at least ten counts. This chain connects TRBV7-2 to TRBJ1-4; D gene unclear. V was clipped by 3 bases and J by 0 bases, with 5 bases between them. CDR1 and CDR2 (germline): SGHTA, FQGNSA. The CDR3 covers 14 residues. Here the CDR3 DNA reads TGTGCCAGCAGCTTCACTGCAACTAATGAAAAACTGTTTTTT. Protein: CASSFTATNEKLFF.

This clonotype was detected many times. V and J are TRBV2 and TRBJ1-5; the D gene is possibly TRBD1 (5 bases). Germline V gene data show CDR1 as SNHLY and CDR2 as FYNNEI. The CDR3 extends over 16 amino acids. Trimming left V 7 bases short and J 2 bases short, with 18 bases between. The chain's CDR3 is CASTGQIIRGNQPQHF. As DNA, the CDR3 is TGTGCCAGCACCGGACAAATAATAAGGGGCAATCAGCCCCAGCATTTT.

The gene calls are TRBV5-8 and TRBJ2-5, with 7 bases aligning to TRBD1. The CDR3 consists of 17 residues. Per the germline V gene, CDR1 is SGHTS and CDR2 is YDEGEE. Trimming removed 4 bases from V and 3 bases from J; junction bases left unmatched: 15. The CDR3 DNA sequence: TGTGCCAGCAGCGCGGATACCAAGGGACAGAGAAAAGAGACCCAGTACTTC. Protein sequence: CASSADTKGQRKETQYF.